One and the same sample provided the 30 T cell receptor beta chains below, sequenced in a study of CD8+CD57+ T cells in acquired aplastic anemia. Genomic DNA was employed as the template in profiling TCR beta VDJ and CDR3. TCRdb used MiXCR to reprocess the reads, holding one entry per CDR3 protein. The table records about 130,000 distinct CDR3 sequences, 48% of them present only once. The sequencing input was sorted CD4+, CD8+, or CD8+CD57+ T cells (not recorded which) from PBMCs. The receptor set was obtained from a human donor in good health, serving as a control.

This clonotype was counted at least ten times. The CDR3 protein is CSASPGGNQPQHF. The CDR3 DNA reads as TGCAGTGCTAGTCCAGGGGGTAATCAGCCCCAGCATTTT. The rearrangement joins TRBV20-1 to TRBJ1-5; 7 bases match TRBD1. The CDR3 covers 13 residues. Per germline, CDR1 DFQATT and CDR2 SNEGSKA (reference sequence). With 3 bases clipped from V and 4 bases from J, the junction kept 3 bases outside the gene matches.

The chain joins TRBV29-1 to TRBJ2-7, with a weak D call TRBD2 (5 bases). V lost 5 bases and J lost 4, with 15 bases in between. CDR3 length equals 13 residues. Germline CDR1 and CDR2: SQVTM and ANQGSEA. CDR3 protein: CSVLGSGDYEQYF. As DNA, the CDR3 is TGCAGCGTTCTGGGCAGCGGAGATTACGAGCAGTACTTC.

This clonotype was seen a few times. The chain's CDR3 is CASSPTSGGDEQYF. The CDR3, as DNA: TGTGCCAGCAGCCCAACTAGCGGGGGGGACGAGCAGTACTTC. This rearrangement joins TRBV7-2 to TRBJ2-7; 13 bases line up with TRBD2. The trim removed 5 bases at V and 5 bases at J, leaving 3 bases unmatched. This CDR3 is 14 amino acids long. The germline gives CDR1 SGHTA, CDR2 FQGNSA.

For this clonotype: A clone one base away is much larger, so this may be a read error. The chain couples TRBV18 to TRBJ1-5, with D tentatively TRBD1 (5 bases). The germline V gene has CDR1 KGHSH and CDR2 LQKENI. The CDR3 runs to 13 residues. In DNA, the CDR3 is TGTGCCTGCTCACCGGGGGAGAATCAGCCCCAGCATTTT. This codes for CACSPGENQPQHF.

Notes on this clonotype: A much larger clone differs by one base, so this may be a read error. The chain has TRBV9 and TRBJ2-7, with 7 bases fitting TRBD2. Losses at the gene ends were 7 bases for V and 2 bases for J; bases not matched to a gene: 12. The germline V gene has CDR1 SGDLS and CDR2 YYNGEE. This CDR3 region has 15 residues. CDR3 residues: CASGIEAGTTYEQYF. DNA of the CDR3: TGTGCCAGCGGCATAGAGGCAGGGACTACCTACGAGCAGTACTTC.

The gene calls are TRBV15 and TRBJ2-1; D uncertain. Germline V gives CDR1 LNHNV, CDR2 YYDKDF (reference sequence). CDR3 size: 12 residues. V lost 3 bases and J 5 bases, leaving 5 bases between the germline ends. The CDR3 DNA follows: TGTGCCACCAGCAGGATCAACAATGAGCAGTTCTTC. Translated: CATSRINNEQFF. Filled out from reference TRBV15 and TRBJ2-1, the complete variable domain reads DAMVIQNPRYQVTQFGKPVTLSCSQTLNHNVMYWYQQKSSQAPKLLFHYYDKDFNNEADTPDNFQSRRPNTSFCFLDIRSPGLGDTAMYLCATSRINNEQFFGPGTRLTVL.

J is TRBJ2-7 and V is TRBV11-1; 9 nucleotides agree with TRBD2. The assigned J gene may be wrong: the sequence end matches TRBJ2-1 better. The CDR3 consists of 18 residues. In germline, CDR1 is SGHAT, CDR2 FQDESV (reference sequence). CDR3 in DNA: TGTGCCAGCAGCTTAGCTAGCACTAGCGGGCCCTACTCCTACGAGCAGTTCTTC. This sequence encodes CASSLASTSGPYSYEQFF.

There are a few counts of this clonotype. The genes are TRBV5-1 and TRBJ2-7; 7 nucleotides align to TRBD1. Germline CDR1 is SGHRS and CDR2 is YFSETQ. This CDR3 has 17 residues. V gave up 4 bases and J gave up 0 bases; unmatched junction bases: 13. CDR3 DNA: TGCGCCAGCAGCCTACGACCGGGACAGCGGTCCTCCTACGAGCAGTACTTC. Translated: CASSLRPGQRSSYEQYF.

This rearrangement joins TRBV9 to TRBJ1-3; D might be TRBD1 (5 bases). Germline assignment: CDR1 SGDLS and CDR2 YYNGEE. The CDR3 extends over 15 amino acids. Trimming cost V 3 bases and J 4 bases, with 14 bases left between them. The CDR3 protein is CASSAGTLGGNTIYF. CDR3 in DNA: TGTGCCAGCAGCGCCGGGACCTTGGGAGGAAACACCATATATTTT. Full variable domain (missing parts from reference TRBV9 and TRBJ1-3): DSGVTQTPKHLITATGQRVTLRCSPRSGDLSVYWYQQSLDQGLQFLIQYYNGEERAKGNILERFSAQQFPDLHSELNLSSLELGDSALYFCASSAGTLGGNTIYFGEGSWLTVV.

The V gene is TRBV20-1, the J gene TRBJ1-1; the D gene is possibly TRBD1 (5 bases). CDR1 is DFQATT and CDR2 is SNEGSKA in the germline V gene (reference sequence). Between the trimmed V and J ends, which lost 6 bases and 0 bases, there was a span of 11 bases. The CDR3 length is 13 residues. The CDR3 DNA reads TGCAGTGCCCGACAGAACATGAACACTGAAGCTTTCTTT. Its translation is CSARQNMNTEAFF.

V is TRBV24-1 and J is TRBJ2-1; D unresolved. CDR3 size: 13 residues. Germline CDR1 reads KGHDR; CDR2 reads SFDVKD. Trimming took off 0 bases at V and 10 bases at J, with 9 bases between the two ends. The DNA of the CDR3 is TGTGCCACCAGTGATTTGCTAGGCCGCGAGCAGTTCTTC. It translates to CATSDLLGREQFF.

Ten or more counts support this clonotype. This chain connects TRBV20-1 to TRBJ1-6, with D hard to call. Trimming stripped 1 base from V and 10 bases from J, with 11 bases between. Per the germline V gene, CDR1 is DFQATT and CDR2 is SNEGSKA (reference sequence). The CDR3 runs to 13 residues. CDR3 loop: CSARVRLDSPLHF. The CDR3 coding sequence is TGCAGTGCTAGAGTCCGACTGGACTCACCCCTCCACTTT.

This clonotype showed up many times. The gene calls are TRBV29-1 and TRBJ1-1, with TRBD1 as a possible D gene (5 bases). The V end lost 7 bases, the J end lost 3 bases, and 15 bases lay between the germline ends. The CDR3 has 13 amino acids. The V gene's germline CDR1 is SQVTM and CDR2 ANQGSEA. Written as DNA, the CDR3 is TGCAGCGCCCAGACACTGGGGGACACTGAAGCTTTCTTT. This gives the protein CSAQTLGDTEAFF.

In its sample, this clonotype was seen once. This chain joins TRBV7-6 and TRBJ2-7; 12 bases are shared with TRBD2. The CDR3 has 15 residues. V shed 5 bases, J shed 5 bases, and the junction held 7 bases outside the gene matches. Germline V gene lookup returns CDR1 SGHVS and CDR2 FNYEAQ. The CDR3 DNA is TGTGCCAGCAGCCACCTAGCGGGGGGGCCGAACGAGCAGTACTTC. The encoded protein is CASSHLAGGPNEQYF.

This clonotype was picked up many times. The chain combines TRBV9 with TRBJ2-7, with 11 nucleotides matching TRBD1. Germline CDR1 reads SGDLS; CDR2 reads YYNGEE. The CDR3 spans 10 residues. The CDR3: CAPRGDRGTV. The CDR3 DNA follows: TGTGCCCCGCGCGGGGACAGGGGGACTGTC.

As concerns this clonotype: Possible read error: a much larger clone is one base away. This CDR3 is missing its conserved last phenylalanine or tryptophan, likely due to a read error. The gene calls are TRBV18 and TRBJ1-2; TRBD1 might be the D (6 bases). Per the germline V gene, CDR1 is KGHSH and CDR2 is LQKENI. There are 14 residues in the CDR3. V was trimmed by 3 bases and J by 5 bases, leaving 13 bases between them. The DNA for the CDR3 is TGTGCCAGCTCACCCTCGACAGGAGAGTATGGCTACACCTCC. Its protein product is CASSPSTGEYGYTS.

The chain couples TRBV29-1 to TRBJ1-1; D uncertain. Trimming removed 6 bases from V and 6 bases from J, with 17 bases in between. The CDR3 sequence is 13 residues long. Germline assignment: CDR1 SQVTM and CDR2 ANQGSEA. CDR3 nucleotide sequence: TGCAGCGTGAAATTAACCTTCCAATCTGAAGCTTTCTTT. Encoded protein: CSVKLTFQSEAFF.

This clonotype was counted a single time. Here the CDR3 reads CASSMGREGRGYTF. The CDR3 nucleotides are TGTGCCAGTAGTATGGGCAGGGAAGGCCGGGGCTACACCTTC. The chain recombines TRBV19 with TRBJ1-2; possible D gene TRBD1, 5 bases. Germline CDR1 reads LNHDA; CDR2 reads SQIVND (reference sequence). The CDR3 is made up of 14 amino acids. Trimming stripped 3 bases from V and 8 bases from J, with 16 bases between.

In this sample, this clonotype turned up once. The J gene is TRBJ1-4, the V gene TRBV20-1; no firm D call. The V end lost 5 bases, the J end lost 5 bases, and 6 bases lay between the germline ends. The CDR3 spans 11 residues. Per germline, CDR1 DFQATT and CDR2 SNEGSKA (reference sequence). The CDR3 loop reads CSAGPNEKLFF. The CDR3 bases are TGCAGTGCTGGCCCGAATGAAAAACTGTTTTTT.

The V gene is TRBV24-1, the J gene TRBJ2-1; 10 positions match TRBD2. Germline CDR1 KGHDR, CDR2 SFDVKD. V lost 7 bases, J lost 12 bases, and 2 bases stayed unmatched. The CDR3 is made up of 11 amino acids. The CDR3, as DNA: TGTGCCACCAGAGCGGGGGGGCGGCAGTTCTTC. Amino acids: CATRAGGRQFF.

This chain uses TRBV9 with TRBJ2-1, with 8 nucleotides matching TRBD2. V gave up 6 bases and J gave up 6 bases; unmatched junction bases: 14. The CDR3 contains 16 residues. CDR1 is SGDLS, CDR2 YYNGEE, per germline. The CDR3 reads CASNLEGRLASNEQFF. For the CDR3, the DNA is TGTGCCAGCAACCTAGAAGGGAGACTAGCGTCCAATGAGCAGTTCTTC.

In its sample, this clonotype was seen many times. The V gene is TRBV30, the J gene TRBJ2-5; D not certain. CDR3 length equals 12 residues. Germline CDR1 GTSNPN, CDR2 SVGIG (reference sequence). V shed 3 bases and J shed 1 base, with 6 bases lying between them. CDR3 amino acids: CAWSPGQETQYF. The CDR3 DNA reads TGTGCCTGGAGCCCAGGCCAAGAGACCCAGTACTTC.

This clonotype was picked up a small number of times. The V call is TRBV18, the J call TRBJ1-2, with 9 bases identical to TRBD1. Losses at the gene ends were 0 bases for V and 7 bases for J; bases not matched to a gene: 12. Germline CDR1 KGHSH, CDR2 LQKENI. The CDR3 runs to 17 residues. This chain's CDR3 is CASSPPYKRTGEGGYTF. CDR3 in DNA: TGTGCCAGCTCACCACCGTACAAAAGGACAGGGGAGGGTGGCTACACCTTC.

A word on this clonotype: A read error may account for a junction end that differs from germline. The CDR3 DNA is TGCGCCAGCAGCCAAGCGATTTACAGGGAGAACTATGGCTACACCTTC. Translation: CASSQAIYRENYGYTF. This chain links TRBV11-1 with TRBJ1-2, with D possibly matching TRBD1 (6 bases). The length of the CDR3 is 16 residues. The germline gives CDR1 SGHAT, CDR2 FQDESV (reference sequence).

The chain carries TRBV6-5 and TRBJ1-2, with a weak D call TRBD1 (6 bases). The germline V gene encodes CDR1 MNHEY and CDR2 SVGAGI. This CDR3 has 15 residues. V was clipped by 0 bases and J by 7 bases, with 15 bases between them. This CDR3 is CASSYSDRLGTGYTF. DNA of the CDR3: TGTGCCAGCAGTTACTCTGACAGGCTGGGGACTGGCTACACCTTC.

This chain connects TRBV5-6 to TRBJ1-5; maybe TRBD1 (5 bases). CDR3 length: 17 amino acids. V lost 1 base and J lost 0, with 14 bases in between. From germline, CDR1 is SGHDT and CDR2 YYEEEE. The CDR3 spells CASSLYDGTYSNQPQHF. The CDR3 DNA is TGTGCCAGCAGCTTGTATGACGGGACTTATAGCAATCAGCCCCAGCATTTT. Variable domain in full (rest from reference TRBV5-6 and TRBJ1-5): DAGVTQSPTHLIKTRGQQVTLRCSPKSGHDTVSWYQQALGQGPQFIFQYYEEEERQRGNFPDRFSGHQFPNYSSELNVNALLLGDSALYLCASSLYDGTYSNQPQHFGDGTRLSIL.

This clonotype was seen a handful of times. This chain joins TRBV15 and TRBJ2-1; unclear D gene. Trimming removed 3 bases from V and 6 bases from J, with 12 bases in between. The CDR3 spans 14 residues. Germline lookup yields CDR1 LNHNV and CDR2 YYDKDF (reference sequence). CDR3 sequence reads: CATSSRPGPNEQFF. The CDR3 coding sequence is TGTGCCACCAGCAGCCGACCGGGCCCCAATGAGCAGTTCTTC.

This rearrangement joins TRBV4-3 to TRBJ2-3; D is undetermined. V was pared by 2 bases and J by 3 bases, with 6 bases between. The CDR3 is 13 residues long. In germline, CDR1 is LGHNA, CDR2 YSLEER. The chain's CDR3 is CASSQTRTDTQYF. CDR3 nucleotide sequence: TGCGCCAGCAGCCAAACGCGTACAGATACGCAGTATTTT.

Many counts were recorded for this clonotype. V and J are TRBV11-2 and TRBJ2-7; D may match TRBD1 or TRBD2 (6 bases each). The V gene's germline CDR1 is SGHAT and CDR2 FQNNGV. V was cut by 7 bases and J by 2 bases, with 24 bases left in between. This CDR3 comprises 17 residues. For the CDR3, the DNA is TGTGCCAGCACCGTTTTAGGGGGGCCCACACTCACCTACGAGCAGTACTTC. It encodes CASTVLGGPTLTYEQYF. Supplemented by reference TRBV11-2 and TRBJ2-7, the full variable domain reads EAGVAQSPRYKIIEKRQSVAFWCNPISGHATLYWYQQILGQGPKLLIQFQNNGVVDDSQLPKDRFSAERLKGVDSTLKIQPAKLEDSAVYLCASTVLGGPTLTYEQYFGPGTRLTVT.

The J gene is TRBJ2-3, the V gene TRBV5-6; no definite D call. V lost 2 bases and J lost 1, with 8 bases in between. CDR1 is SGHDT and CDR2 is YYEEEE in the germline V gene. The CDR3 sequence is 14 residues long. CDR3 DNA sequence: TGTGCCAGCAGCTTCGTAAGGGGCACAGATACGCAGTATTTT. Amino acid sequence: CASSFVRGTDTQYF.